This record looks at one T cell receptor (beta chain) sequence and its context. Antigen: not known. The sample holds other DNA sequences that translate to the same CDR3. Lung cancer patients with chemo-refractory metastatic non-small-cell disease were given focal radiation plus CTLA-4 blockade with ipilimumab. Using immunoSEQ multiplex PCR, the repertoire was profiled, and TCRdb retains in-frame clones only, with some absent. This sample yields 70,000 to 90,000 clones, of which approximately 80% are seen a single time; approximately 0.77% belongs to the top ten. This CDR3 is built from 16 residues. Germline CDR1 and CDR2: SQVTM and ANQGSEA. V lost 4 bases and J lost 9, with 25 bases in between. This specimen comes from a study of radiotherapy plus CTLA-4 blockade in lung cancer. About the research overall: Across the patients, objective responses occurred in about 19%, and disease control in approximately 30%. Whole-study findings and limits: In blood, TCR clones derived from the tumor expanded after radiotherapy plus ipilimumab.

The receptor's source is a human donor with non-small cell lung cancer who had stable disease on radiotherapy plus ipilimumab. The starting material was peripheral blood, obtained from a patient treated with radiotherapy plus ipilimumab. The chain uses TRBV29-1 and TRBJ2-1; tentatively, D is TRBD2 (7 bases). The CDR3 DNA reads TGCAGCGTTGGGGCTGGAGGGGGGGGAACGGAACTTGAGCAGTTCTTC. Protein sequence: CSVGAGGGGTELEQFF.